This section outlines one T cell receptor (beta chain) sequence together with its context. Generated by immunoSEQ multiplex PCR, the TCRdb table keeps only in-frame clones and is missing some. The data hold under 250,000 clones, with about 83% observed a single time. Germline CDR1 reads LNHDA; CDR2 reads SQIVND (reference sequence). The CDR3 covers 15 residues. Trimming took off 6 bases at V and 8 bases at J, with 17 bases between the two ends. These data come from a study of blood T cell repertoires in COVID-19. Turning to the study itself: Samples came from the United States, Italy and Spain, spanning acute and convalescent COVID-19. PBMCs, B-cell-depleted T cells, or T cells provided the cDNA or gDNA that made up the material.

The gene calls are TRBV19 and TRBJ1-6; D gene ambiguous. Sample: peripheral blood. The source of this sequence is a woman of 80 years or more with COVID-19, enrolled during active disease. CDR3 nucleotides: TGTGCCAGTAGCCCCCCAGGCACGCTACATTCACCCCTCCACTTT. Amino acids: CASSPPGTLHSPLHF.